The sequence of this TCR beta chain was determined in a study of tumor-infiltrating lymphocytes in primary liver carcinoma. Study in general: Aged between 30 and 69 years, the patients were men and women.

The blood RNA (from unsorted whole blood) was obtained, and germline DNA was also extracted. V was shortened by 3 bases and J by 2 bases, with 8 bases between the two germline ends. The CDR3 consists of 13 residues. Germline-derived CDR1 and CDR2 are MDHEN and SYDVKM. Researchers generated TCR beta cDNA from about 530 ng of total RNA, relying on a constant-region primer. Employing slightly modified ARM-PCR, three nested multiplex PCR rounds were run, and these gave rise to the TCR beta libraries. Forward primers for TRBV1-TRBV30 and a C-beta reverse primer served the first two PCR rounds, at approximately 10 cycles each. TCRdb re-called the multiplex PCR reads through MiXCR, storing one row per CDR3 protein. This table holds 300,000 to 350,000 distinct CDR3 sequences, around 50% found once. General study points: Tumor samples exhibited a significantly greater top-250-clone fraction than blood samples (p = 0.039). Because of bulk unsorted sampling, CD4+ and CD8+ repertoires were not subjected to comparison.

This clonotype came up a few times. Its specificity is unknown. The chain combines TRBV28 with TRBJ2-7, with no clear D. The receptor comes from a woman aged 25 to 39 with primary liver carcinoma and hepatitis B virus infection. Sample: peripheral blood. CDR3 bases: TGTGCCAGCAGTTTGTGGCAGGCCTACGAGCAGTACTTC. This codes for CASSLWQAYEQYF. The variable domain in full, completed from reference TRBV28 and TRBJ2-7, reads DVKVTQSSRYLVKRTGEKVFLECVQDMDHENMFWYRQDPGLGLRLIYFSYDVKMKEKGDIPEGYSVSREKKERFSLILESASTNQTSMYLCASSLWQAYEQYFGPGTRLTVT.